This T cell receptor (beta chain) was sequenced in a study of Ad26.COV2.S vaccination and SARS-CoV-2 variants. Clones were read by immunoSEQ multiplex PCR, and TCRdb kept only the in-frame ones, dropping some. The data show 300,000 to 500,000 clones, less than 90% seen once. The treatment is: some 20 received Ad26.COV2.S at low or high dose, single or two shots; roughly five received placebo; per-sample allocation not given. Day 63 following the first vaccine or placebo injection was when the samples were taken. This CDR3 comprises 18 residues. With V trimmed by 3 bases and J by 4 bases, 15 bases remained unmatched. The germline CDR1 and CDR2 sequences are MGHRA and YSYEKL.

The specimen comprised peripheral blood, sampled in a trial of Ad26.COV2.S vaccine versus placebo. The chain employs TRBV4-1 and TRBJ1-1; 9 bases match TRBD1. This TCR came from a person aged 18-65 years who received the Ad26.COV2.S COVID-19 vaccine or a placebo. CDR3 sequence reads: CASSHRPESDRGTTEAFF. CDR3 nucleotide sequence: TGCGCCAGCAGCCACCGACCCGAATCCGACAGGGGGACCACTGAAGCTTTCTTT.